The 7 T cell receptor beta chains in this list originate from one sample, sequenced in a study of shared clonotypes between healthy human individuals (dated by TCRdb to 2018 to 2020). The library was prepared using the immunoSEQ multiplex PCR assay. Imported from immuneACCESS, the table was reduced by TCRdb to in-frame sequences with V and J called. These copies leave out some clones; in studies compared against another copy, an unresolved V gene accounts for under half, and the cause of the remainder is not known. The sample table contains approximately 940,000 clones; only one count was recorded for over 75% of them. Clones ranked in the top ten supply approximately 1.5% of the sample. The sample comprised memory CD4+ T cells sorted from blood. Sample cell subset or site, as interpreted from the label and publication: CD45RA-negative fraction. These receptors were obtained from a man aged 18-30 years in good health.

The chain uses TRBV2 and TRBJ1-5; TRBD1 matches 7 bases. Per the germline V gene, CDR1 is SNHLY and CDR2 is FYNNEI. The CDR3 contains 14 residues. Trimming took 5 bases from V and 5 from J; bases not matched to a gene: 6. The chain's CDR3 is CASSLRDSYQPQHF. CDR3 nucleotide sequence: TGTGCCAGCAGTCTCCGGGACAGTTATCAGCCCCAGCATTTT.

V is TRBV28 and J is TRBJ2-6; the D is unclear. The germline V gene has CDR1 MDHEN and CDR2 SYDVKM. The CDR3 contains 14 residues. With 6 bases removed from V and 0 bases from J, the gap between germline ends came to 6 bases. The CDR3 sequence is CASRGYSGANVLTF. Here the CDR3 DNA reads TGTGCCAGCAGGGGATACTCTGGGGCCAACGTCCTGACTTTC.

The chain links TRBV5-1 to TRBJ1-1; tentatively, D is TRBD1 (5 bases). The CDR3 spans 13 residues. V shed 0 bases and J shed 4 bases, with 7 bases lying between them. Germline assignment: CDR1 SGHRS and CDR2 YFSETQ. CDR3 sequence reads: CASSLGQFTEAFF. In DNA, the CDR3 is TGCGCCAGCAGCTTGGGACAGTTCACTGAAGCTTTCTTT.

This chain joins TRBV7-2 and TRBJ2-7; tentative D call: TRBD2 (6 bases). Germline CDR1 and CDR2: SGHTA and FQGNSA. The CDR3 contains 15 residues. The germline V and J ends were trimmed by 4 bases and 4 bases, with 17 bases remaining between them. This CDR3 reads CASSSAAGTPYEQYF. CDR3 DNA: TGTGCCAGCAGCTCCGCCGCCGGGACTCCGTACGAGCAGTACTTC.

This clone has only one observation. As DNA, the CDR3 is TGTGCCACCTCTGGGAAGCGGGAGGGAGGTGAGCAGTTCTTC. Translating gives CATSGKREGGEQFF. The J gene is TRBJ2-1, the V gene TRBV6-1, with 10 positions matching TRBD2. The CDR3 consists of 14 residues. After removal of 10 bases from V and 9 bases from J, the junction contained 12 bases not matched to a gene. Looked up from germline, CDR1 is MNHNS and CDR2 is SASEGT.

The rearrangement uses TRBV5-6 and TRBJ2-3, with a possible D match to TRBD1 (6 bases). Trimming left V 0 bases short and J 2 bases short, with 10 bases between. The germline gives CDR1 SGHDT, CDR2 YYEEEE. This CDR3 comprises 15 residues. Here the CDR3 DNA reads TGTGCCAGCAGCTTGGCCTACAGGGCCACAGATACGCAGTATTTT. This encodes CASSLAYRATDTQYF.

This chain links TRBV2 with TRBJ2-7; D may match TRBD1 or TRBD2 (5 bases each). The CDR3 is 14 amino acids. Germline CDR1 is SNHLY and CDR2 is FYNNEI. Trimming removed 6 bases from V and 0 bases from J, with 12 bases in between. DNA of the CDR3: TGTGCCAGCAGCCTGGGACGAAACTCCTACGAGCAGTACTTC. Amino acids: CASSLGRNSYEQYF.